These 29 T cell receptor beta chains originate from one sample sequenced in a study of Ad26.COV2.S vaccination and SARS-CoV-2 variants. Specified treatment: 19 received Ad26.COV2.S at low or high dose, single or two shots; about 5 received placebo; per-sample allocation not given. Collection of samples fell on day 63 after the first vaccine or placebo injection. Generated by immunoSEQ multiplex PCR, the TCRdb table keeps only in-frame clones and is missing some. The table records about 250,000 clones, 87% of them present only once. Sequenced here: peripheral blood, sampled in a trial of Ad26.COV2.S vaccine versus placebo. Source of these receptors: a person aged 18-65 years who received the Ad26.COV2.S COVID-19 vaccine or a placebo.

The chain carries TRBV18 and TRBJ1-2; D gene ambiguous. The CDR3 length is 14 residues. Per germline, CDR1 KGHSH and CDR2 LQKENI. V was pared by 3 bases and J by 8 bases, with 16 bases between. Written as DNA, the CDR3 is TGTGCCAGCTCACCCCGGGAGGCGAAGGAGGGCTACACCTTC. Translating gives CASSPREAKEGYTF.

The V and J genes are TRBV28 and TRBJ2-3; unclear D gene. Germline lookup yields CDR1 MDHEN and CDR2 SYDVKM. The V gene lost 5 bases and the J gene lost 0 bases, with 6 bases spanning the gap. The CDR3 contains 13 residues. CDR3 DNA: TGTGCCAGCAGTAGGGCTAGCACAGATACGCAGTATTTT. It codes for CASSRASTDTQYF. The full variable domain, completed using reference TRBV28 and TRBJ2-3, is DVKVTQSSRYLVKRTGEKVFLECVQDMDHENMFWYRQDPGLGLRLIYFSYDVKMKEKGDIPEGYSVSREKKERFSLILESASTNQTSMYLCASSRASTDTQYFGPGTRLTVL.

V and J are TRBV5-8 and TRBJ1-3, with a tentative D call TRBD1 (5 bases). This CDR3 has 14 amino acids. The V gene lost 1 base and the J gene lost 2 bases, with 7 bases spanning the gap. Germline assignment: CDR1 SGHTS and CDR2 YDEGEE. Here the CDR3 reads CASSLSGTGNTIYF. The CDR3 nucleotides read TGTGCCAGCAGCTTGTCAGGGACTGGAAACACCATATATTTT.

This clone was picked up a small number of times. The V gene is TRBV11-3, the J gene TRBJ2-3; the D gene is possibly TRBD2 (6 bases). The CDR3 spans 14 residues. V lost 5 bases and J 1 base, leaving 10 bases between the germline ends. Germline assignment: CDR1 SGHNT and CDR2 YENEEA. CDR3 loop: CASSPGTRTDTQYF. DNA for the CDR3: TGTGCCAGCAGCCCCGGGACTCGCACAGATACGCAGTATTTT.

This chain connects TRBV4-3 to TRBJ1-1; D is unclear. Trimming shortened V by 0 bases and J by 8 bases, and 10 bases separated the two germline ends. The CDR3 covers 13 residues. CDR1 is LGHNA, CDR2 YSLEER, per germline. Here the CDR3 DNA reads TGCGCCAGCAGCCAAGATTACGGATTCGAAGCTTTCTTT. Residues: CASSQDYGFEAFF.

The J gene is TRBJ1-2, the V gene TRBV18; TRBD1 aligns across 9 bases. The CDR3 runs 13 residues. The V gene end was trimmed by 5 bases and the J gene end by 8 bases; junction bases not matched to a gene: 6. Germline CDR1 reads KGHSH; CDR2 reads LQKENI. The CDR3 DNA follows: TGTGCCAGCTCAGGGACAGGGATCAGCGGCTACACCTTC. Residues: CASSGTGISGYTF.

This sequence joins TRBV12-3 or TRBV12-4 and TRBJ1-2; D call uncertain. V lost 5 bases to trimming and J lost 4 bases, with 11 bases between them. There are 13 residues in the CDR3. This CDR3 is CASSPGGFYGYTF. For the CDR3, the DNA is TGTGCCAGCAGTCCCGGAGGGTTCTATGGCTACACCTTC.

J is TRBJ1-4 and V is TRBV5-1; tentatively, D is TRBD1 (6 bases). Trimming removed 4 bases from V and 2 bases from J, with 15 bases in between. This CDR3 region has 16 residues. Germline V CDR1 and CDR2: SGHRS, YFSETQ. The CDR3 sequence is CASSVRGLHTNEKLFF. The CDR3 DNA reads TGCGCCAGCAGCGTCAGGGGTCTGCATACTAATGAAAAACTGTTTTTT.

This chain links TRBV9 with TRBJ1-4, with TRBD1 matching over 8 bases. V lost 3 bases and J lost 7; bases outside the gene matches: 5. Germline V gene sequence: CDR1 SGDLS, CDR2 YYNGEE. This CDR3 has 14 residues. CDR3 in DNA: TGTGCCAGCAGCGCCACGACAGGGGCTGAAAAACTGTTTTTT. Protein sequence: CASSATTGAEKLFF.

V and J are TRBV30 and TRBJ1-2, with D unclear. The CDR3 length is 12 residues. Looked up from germline, CDR1 is GTSNPN and CDR2 is SVGIG (reference sequence). Trimming removed 5 bases from V and 8 bases from J, with 15 bases in between. The DNA of the CDR3 is TGTGCCTGGGGGGTTAATGCTGGCGGCTACACCTTC. It translates to CAWGVNAGGYTF.

J is TRBJ1-1 and V is TRBV18, with 7 bases that match TRBD1. V was clipped by 4 bases and J by 4 bases; unmatched bases: 12. CDR1 and CDR2 (germline): KGHSH, LQKENI. This CDR3 is 16 amino acids long. CDR3 coding DNA: TGTGCCAGCTCACTCCTGACAGGGCGAATTATCACTGAAGCTTTCTTT. It encodes CASSLLTGRIITEAFF.

In this sample, this clone turned up a few times. The CDR3, as DNA: TGTGCCAGCAGTGACCCGGGACAGGGGGGAGGAAACACCATATATTTT. It translates to CASSDPGQGGGNTIYF. The rearrangement joins TRBV6-1 to TRBJ1-3, with 11 bases lining up with TRBD1. V lost 3 bases and J lost 4; bases outside the gene matches: 5. Germline CDR1 is MNHNS and CDR2 is SASEGT. CDR3 length: 16 amino acids.

The chain uses TRBV7-2 and TRBJ1-6, with no clear D. CDR3 length equals 14 residues. Looked up from germline, CDR1 is SGHTA and CDR2 is FQGNSA. V was cut by 5 bases and J by 0 bases, with 5 bases left in between. The CDR3 DNA is TGTGCCAGCAGCCCCAGCTCCTATAATTCACCCCTCCACTTT. Its protein product is CASSPSSYNSPLHF.

J is TRBJ2-1 and V is TRBV5-4; 7 bases match TRBD2. The V and J ends lost 5 bases and 0 bases, in that order; junction bases with no gene match: 8. The V gene's germline CDR1 is SGHNT and CDR2 YYREEE (reference sequence). The CDR3 sequence is 16 residues long. The CDR3 loop is CASRGLAESSYNEQFF. The CDR3 DNA reads TGTGCCAGCAGGGGTCTAGCGGAGAGCTCCTACAATGAGCAGTTCTTC.

The chain recombines TRBV4-1 with TRBJ2-1, with 8 bases identical to TRBD2. Looked up from germline, CDR1 is MGHRA and CDR2 is YSYEKL. V shed 6 bases and J 3 bases; nucleotides not matched to a gene: 4. The CDR3 is made up of 14 amino acids. The CDR3 sequence: CASRPSGSYNEQFF. CDR3 sequence (DNA): TGCGCCAGCAGACCCAGCGGGAGCTACAATGAGCAGTTCTTC.

The V call is TRBV6-5, the J call TRBJ2-6; no definite D call. Trimming pared 5 bases from V and 0 bases from J, leaving 8 bases between. This CDR3 has 15 amino acids. The germline gives CDR1 MNHEY, CDR2 SVGAGI. The chain's CDR3 is CASSLSSSGANVLTF. CDR3 DNA sequence: TGTGCCAGCAGTCTAAGTAGCTCTGGGGCCAACGTCCTGACTTTC.

CDR3 sequence reads: CASSQDGGVRSTDTQYF. CDR3 DNA sequence: TGTGCCAGCAGCCAAGACGGCGGGGTTCGCAGCACAGATACGCAGTATTTT. The rearrangement joins TRBV14 to TRBJ2-3; D perhaps matches TRBD2 (6 bases). V dropped 0 bases and J dropped 0 bases, with 13 bases sitting between them. This CDR3 has 17 residues. Germline lookup yields CDR1 SGHDN and CDR2 FVKESK.

V is TRBV5-1 and J is TRBJ1-1, with D perhaps TRBD1 (5 bases). There are 13 residues in the CDR3. The germline V gene has CDR1 SGHRS and CDR2 YFSETQ. Trimming left V 3 bases short and J 5 bases short, with 11 bases between. CDR3 sequence (DNA): TGCGCCAGCAGCTCCATGGGGGGAACTGAAGCTTTCTTT. Amino acid sequence: CASSSMGGTEAFF.

The chain has TRBV7-9 and TRBJ1-2; D call uncertain. Germline lookup yields CDR1 SEHNR and CDR2 FQNEAQ (reference sequence). This CDR3 is built from 14 residues. V lost 1 base, J lost 4 bases, and 10 bases lay in between. The CDR3 bases are TGTGCCAGCAGCTTAGATGGTAACCTCTATGGCTACACCTTC. Amino acids: CASSLDGNLYGYTF.

J is TRBJ2-7 and V is TRBV14, with D unresolved. The CDR3 spans 15 residues. V shed 1 base and J shed 0 bases, with 10 bases lying between them. Germline V lookup: CDR1 SGHDN, CDR2 FVKESK. Here the CDR3 DNA reads TGTGCCAGCAGCCAAGGTGGCTGGAGCTCCTACGAGCAGTACTTC. It specifies CASSQGGWSSYEQYF.

This clone appeared once. V and J are TRBV3-1 (or the pseudogene TRBV3-2) and TRBJ1-3; perhaps TRBD1 as D (6 bases). V was trimmed by 5 bases and J by 0 bases, leaving 11 bases between them. CDR3 size: 15 residues. CDR1 is LGHDT and CDR2 is YNNKEL in the germline V gene (reference sequence). CDR3 region: CASSTQGISGNTIYF. The CDR3 nucleotides read TGTGCCAGCAGCACTCAGGGGATCTCTGGAAACACCATATATTTT.

The V and J genes are TRBV7-2 and TRBJ1-5; 7 bases map to TRBD1. Trimming at V came to 5 bases and at J to 2 bases, leaving 6 bases not matched to a gene. The CDR3 consists of 15 residues. The germline CDR1 and CDR2 sequences are SGHTA and FQGNSA. CDR3 loop: CASSLSGTGNQPQHF. In DNA, the CDR3 is TGTGCCAGCAGCCTATCGGGGACAGGCAATCAGCCCCAGCATTTT.

The CDR3 loop is CASSLSTMRVTDTQYF. CDR3 bases: TGTGCCAGCAGCTTGTCGACAATGCGGGTAACAGATACGCAGTATTTT. This chain joins TRBV7-9 and TRBJ2-3; a possible D gene is TRBD2 (5 bases). The CDR3 has 16 residues. Deletions cut 3 bases from V and 3 bases from J, with 16 bases between. Per germline, CDR1 SEHNR and CDR2 FQNEAQ (reference sequence).

The V call is TRBV23-1, the J call TRBJ2-7; 12 bases match TRBD1. TRBV23-1 is sorted into the ORF group, with uncertain function. Unmatched junction bases numbered 6, after V lost 8 bases and J lost 4 bases. The CDR3 loop spans 14 amino acids. Written as DNA, the CDR3 is TGCGCCAGCGGCGGGACAGGGGGCTTTTACGAGCAGTACGTC. Its translation is CASGGTGGFYEQYV.

V is TRBV11-2 and J is TRBJ1-1; D gene uncertain. The CDR3 spans 14 residues. The V end was cut by 1 base, the J end by 5 bases, with 11 bases between. Germline assignment: CDR1 SGHAT and CDR2 FQNNGV. CDR3 sequence: CASSLAASTTEAFF. The CDR3 bases are TGTGCCAGCAGCTTAGCAGCCAGCACGACTGAAGCTTTCTTT. The complete variable domain, with remaining parts taken from reference TRBV11-2 and TRBJ1-1, reads EAGVAQSPRYKIIEKRQSVAFWCNPISGHATLYWYQQILGQGPKLLIQFQNNGVVDDSQLPKDRFSAERLKGVDSTLKIQPAKLEDSAVYLCASSLAASTTEAFFGQGTRLTVV.

The chain uses TRBV12-5 and TRBJ1-1, with 7 nucleotides matching TRBD1. This CDR3 has 12 residues. Trimming took 0 bases from V and 8 from J; bases not matched to a gene: 0. The germline V gene has CDR1 LGHNT and CDR2 FRNRAP. CDR3 nucleotide sequence: TGTGCTAGTGGTTTGGTGACAGGGGAAGCTTTCTTT. Translated, it gives CASGLVTGEAFF.

The chain has TRBV9 and TRBJ2-1, with unresolved D. CDR1 is SGDLS, CDR2 YYNGEE, per germline. Trimming shortened V by 2 bases and J by 4 bases, and 16 bases separated the two germline ends. The CDR3 consists of 16 residues. CDR3 region: CASSVFKQGSYNEQFF. The CDR3 nucleotides are TGTGCCAGCAGCGTCTTCAAGCAAGGTTCATACAATGAGCAGTTCTTC.

The CDR3 DNA sequence: TGTGCCAGCAGTTCTTCCTCGGGACTAGCGGGAGTGGGTAATGAGCAGTTCTTC. This codes for CASSSSSGLAGVGNEQFF. The chain employs TRBV6-2 or TRBV6-3 and TRBJ2-1; 14 bases align to TRBD2. Looked up from germline, CDR1 is MNHEY and CDR2 is SVGEGT. The CDR3 sequence is 18 residues long. V lost 4 bases, J lost 7 bases, and 12 bases stayed unmatched.

The chain links TRBV7-9 to TRBJ1-5; 8 positions match TRBD1. V lost 1 base and J lost 3; bases outside the gene matches: 11. This CDR3 contains 18 residues. Germline V gene data show CDR1 as SEHNR and CDR2 as FQNEAQ (reference sequence). The chain's CDR3 is CASSLERSGTGHNQPQHF. The CDR3 region has the DNA TGTGCCAGCAGCTTAGAACGGAGCGGGACAGGTCACAATCAGCCCCAGCATTTT.